Each of the 32 T cell receptor beta chains below was sequenced from the same sample in a study of cytomegalovirus exposure and HLA in healthy donors. This table comes from immunoSEQ multiplex PCR, and its TCRdb copy is limited to in-frame clones, with some not included. The sample holds some 160,000 clones, around 89% seen once. Input material: PBMCs. The receptors come from a man between 18 and 35 years old in good health and CMV-seronegative.

This chain links TRBV5-1 with TRBJ2-6; D might be TRBD1 or TRBD2, each matching 6 bases. Germline-derived CDR1 and CDR2 are SGHRS and YFSETQ. The ends were cut back, 4 bases at V and 1 base at J, with 12 bases in the middle. The CDR3 loop spans 16 amino acids. CDR3 sequence reads: CASSLGGRSGANVLTF. The DNA of the CDR3 is TGCGCCAGCAGCCTGGGGGGCAGGTCTGGGGCCAACGTCCTGACTTTC.

A single count supports this clone. This chain links TRBV7-2 with TRBJ2-2; 7 nucleotides align to TRBD1. The CDR3 spans 15 residues. V was clipped by 6 bases and J by 4 bases; unmatched bases: 8. The germline V gene encodes CDR1 SGHTA and CDR2 FQGNSA. The CDR3 DNA follows: TGTGCCAGCAGTTCCAACAGGGGACCCACCGGGGAGCTGTTTTTT. Amino acid sequence: CASSSNRGPTGELFF.

The chain links TRBV2 to TRBJ2-3, with TRBD2 identical over 15 bases. The germline CDR1 and CDR2 sequences are SNHLY and FYNNEI. The V gene end was trimmed by 5 bases and the J gene end by 6 bases; junction bases not matched to a gene: 15. The length of the CDR3 is 19 residues. In DNA form, the CDR3 reads TGTGCCAGCAGTTACCCGGGACTAGCGGGGGGCAACCTACGGGATACGCAGTATTTT. Protein sequence: CASSYPGLAGGNLRDTQYF.

The rearrangement joins TRBV6-5 to TRBJ2-1; TRBD2 is a possible D gene (6 bases). Trimming left V 3 bases short and J 0 bases short, with 9 bases between. Germline assignment: CDR1 MNHEY and CDR2 SVGAGI. This CDR3 has 15 amino acids. The CDR3 region is CASSYSGRSYNEQFF. CDR3 in DNA: TGTGCCAGCAGTTATAGCGGACGCTCCTACAATGAGCAGTTCTTC.

A few counts support this clone. The chain employs TRBV5-1 and TRBJ1-2, with no clear D. This CDR3 contains 15 residues. The V end was cut by 4 bases, the J end by 2 bases, with 15 bases between. Germline values: CDR1 SGHRS, CDR2 YFSETQ. The CDR3 region is CASSDDIALNYGYTF. In DNA, the CDR3 is TGCGCCAGCAGCGACGACATCGCTCTAAACTATGGCTACACCTTC.

V gene TRBV6-1 combines with J gene TRBJ2-5, with D possibly being TRBD2 (5 bases). CDR1 is MNHNS, CDR2 SASEGT, per germline. The CDR3 sequence is 18 residues long. Between the trimmed V and J ends, which lost 0 bases and 2 bases, there was a span of 19 bases. CDR3 sequence (DNA): TGTGCCAGCAGTGAAGCTGTAGTGTCAGGAGGAGGACAAGAGACCCAGTACTTC. It codes for CASSEAVVSGGGQETQYF.

This clone was picked up one time. The CDR3 is CATSREGGGAYEQYF. The CDR3 DNA reads TGTGCCACCAGCAGAGAGGGAGGGGGGGCTTACGAGCAGTACTTC. The chain has TRBV15 and TRBJ2-7; D possibly corresponds to TRBD2 (7 bases). The CDR3 spans 15 residues. V gave up 0 bases and J gave up 4 bases, with 13 bases separating them. Germline assignment: CDR1 LNHNV and CDR2 YYDKDF (reference sequence).

The V call is TRBV5-1, the J call TRBJ1-3; D is undetermined. V was clipped by 5 bases and J by 8 bases, with 17 bases between them. Germline CDR1 and CDR2: SGHRS and YFSETQ. The CDR3 loop spans 14 amino acids. The CDR3 bases are TGCGCCAGCAGTTCTGCGGGAGGTCCGGACACCATATATTTT. This codes for CASSSAGGPDTIYF. The full variable domain, rest sourced from reference TRBV5-1 and TRBJ1-3, is KAGVTQTPRYLIKTRGQQVTLSCSPISGHRSVSWYQQTPGQGLQFLFEYFSETQRNKGNFPGRFSGRQFSNSRSEMNVSTLELGDSALYLCASSSAGGPDTIYFGEGSWLTVV.

J is TRBJ2-5 and V is TRBV7-9; 9 nucleotides align to TRBD1. V was pared by 3 bases and J by 5 bases, with 10 bases of the junction left unmatched. The CDR3 extends over 16 amino acids. The germline V gene encodes CDR1 SEHNR and CDR2 FQNEAQ (reference sequence). DNA for the CDR3: TGTGCCAGCAGCTTCCCCAGGACAGGGGATAGGGAGACCCAGTACTTC. Translating it yields CASSFPRTGDRETQYF. Looking up the rest from reference TRBV7-9 and TRBJ2-5 gives the full variable domain: DTGVSQNPRHKITKRGQNVTFRCDPISEHNRLYWYRQTLGQGPEFLTYFQNEAQLEKSRLLSDRFSAERPKGSFSTLEIQRTEQGDSAMYLCASSFPRTGDRETQYFGPGTRLLVL.

J is TRBJ1-2 and V is TRBV7-9; no clear D. V gave up 5 bases and J gave up 7 bases, with 17 bases separating them. Germline V gene data show CDR1 as SEHNR and CDR2 as FQNEAQ (reference sequence). CDR3 size: 14 residues. Here the CDR3 DNA reads TGTGCCAGCAGCCCCCGGACTCCTACTATTGGCTACACCTTC. Protein product: CASSPRTPTIGYTF.

The chain uses TRBV7-8 and TRBJ2-7; 10 nucleotides match TRBD2. Germline V gives CDR1 SGHVS, CDR2 FQNEAQ. The trim removed 0 bases at V and 3 bases at J, leaving 2 bases unmatched. The CDR3 runs 15 residues. DNA of the CDR3: TGTGCCAGCAGCTTAGCCGCTAGCGGGAGCTACGAGCAGTACTTC. Amino acid sequence: CASSLAASGSYEQYF.

The V gene is TRBV28, the J gene TRBJ2-1; 7 bases fit TRBD2. Trimming took 2 bases from V and 6 from J; bases not matched to a gene: 10. This CDR3 is built from 16 residues. Germline V gene sequence: CDR1 MDHEN, CDR2 SYDVKM. The CDR3 is CASSLGGRAKSNEQFF. The CDR3 DNA reads as TGTGCCAGCAGTTTAGGAGGGAGGGCCAAGAGCAATGAGCAGTTCTTC.

The chain has TRBV4-2 and TRBJ2-2; the match to TRBD2 covers 15 bases. The CDR3 is 20 amino acids. The germline gives CDR1 LGHNA, CDR2 YNFKEQ. J gave up 4 bases and V 1 base, and 10 bases lay outside the gene matches. The CDR3 DNA is TGTGCCAGCAGCCAAGCAGGACTAGCGGGGGGGCCAGGTAGCACCGGGGAGCTGTTTTTT. Its protein product is CASSQAGLAGGPGSTGELFF.

On this clone: Sequence at one end of the junction differs from germline and may be a read error. The CDR3 here is CASREGQLTGELFF. The DNA for the CDR3 is TGTGCCAGCAGGGAAGGACAGTTAACCGGGGAGCTGTTTTTT. V and J are TRBV2 and TRBJ2-2; tentative D call: TRBD1 (6 bases). The CDR3 has 14 amino acids. From germline, CDR1 is SNHLY and CDR2 FYNNEI.

This chain links TRBV4-1 with TRBJ2-3; TRBD1 agrees at 9 bases. The CDR3 totals 16 residues. CDR1 is MGHRA and CDR2 is YSYEKL in the germline V gene. J lost 5 bases, V lost 4 bases, and 10 bases had no gene match. The CDR3 nucleotides read TGCGCCAGCAGCCTTGGGACAGGGACGAGAGTAGATACGCAGTATTTT. This codes for CASSLGTGTRVDTQYF.

This chain joins TRBV4-1 and TRBJ2-7; TRBD2 matches 10 bases. J lost 3 bases, V lost 4 bases, and 24 bases had no gene match. CDR1 is MGHRA and CDR2 is YSYEKL in the germline V gene. The CDR3 has 21 residues. DNA for the CDR3: TGCGCCAGCAGCCCCCTAATCAAGACAGTAGCTAGCGGGAGAAGGCTCTACGAGCAGTACTTC. Translating gives CASSPLIKTVASGRRLYEQYF.

The gene calls are TRBV10-3 and TRBJ2-3, with TRBD2 matching over 8 bases. In germline, CDR1 is ENHRY, CDR2 SYGVKD. Losses at the gene ends were 4 bases for V and 4 bases for J; bases not matched to a gene: 10. This CDR3 is 16 amino acids long. DNA for the CDR3: TGTGCCATCAGTGTAGAGCGGGAGATACTCCCAGATACGCAGTATTTT. Protein product: CAISVEREILPDTQYF.

This chain connects TRBV25-1 to TRBJ1-3, with 9 bases aligning to TRBD1. Looked up from germline, CDR1 is MGHDK and CDR2 is SYGVNS. This CDR3 region has 15 residues. The ends lost 6 bases at V and 3 bases at J; junction bases unmatched: 6. CDR3 bases: TGTGCCAGCAGAGGACCGGGACAGGGTGGAAACACCATATATTTT. It yields the protein CASRGPGQGGNTIYF.

The chain carries TRBV27 and TRBJ2-3, with 9 bases aligning to TRBD1. V lost 3 bases, J lost 2 bases, and 6 bases stayed unmatched. Germline CDR1 reads MNHEY; CDR2 reads SMNVEV (reference sequence). There are 16 residues in the CDR3. This CDR3 is CASSFRTGANTDTQYF. In DNA form, the CDR3 reads TGTGCCAGCAGTTTTCGGACAGGGGCGAACACAGATACGCAGTATTTT.

The rearrangement links TRBV6-5 to TRBJ1-2; tentatively, D is TRBD1 (6 bases). Germline V gene data show CDR1 as MNHEY and CDR2 as SVGAGI. Trimming shortened V by 0 bases and J by 8 bases, and 13 bases separated the two germline ends. The length of the CDR3 is 14 residues. The CDR3 protein is CASSYSSGGQGYTF. Written as DNA, the CDR3 is TGTGCCAGCAGTTACTCCTCGGGGGGGCAAGGCTACACCTTC.

The rearrangement joins TRBV7-6 to TRBJ2-2; 7 bases line up with TRBD2. The CDR3 covers 15 residues. Germline V lookup: CDR1 SGHVS, CDR2 FNYEAQ. Unmatched junction bases numbered 4, after V lost 1 base and J lost 5 bases. The CDR3 sequence: CASSLVLLATGELFF. The CDR3 nucleotides read TGTGCCAGCAGCTTAGTGTTACTAGCGACCGGGGAGCTGTTTTTT.

The genes are TRBV5-8 and TRBJ1-1; maybe TRBD1 (5 bases). V was clipped by 0 bases and J by 3 bases, with 9 bases between them. CDR3 length equals 14 residues. Looked up from germline, CDR1 is SGHTS and CDR2 is YDEGEE. The CDR3 DNA reads as TGTGCCAGCAGCTTGGGGGGGAGGGACACTGAAGCTTTCTTT. As protein: CASSLGGRDTEAFF.

The chain carries TRBV19 and TRBJ1-1; 10 nucleotides match TRBD1. V shed 8 bases and J 1 base; nucleotides not matched to a gene: 10. The CDR3 is 16 amino acids. Germline V gene lookup returns CDR1 LNHDA and CDR2 SQIVND (reference sequence). This CDR3 is CASRSGTGEANTEAFF. In nucleotides, the CDR3 is TGTGCCAGTCGTTCCGGGACAGGGGAGGCGAACACTGAAGCTTTCTTT. The variable domain in full, completed from reference TRBV19 and TRBJ1-1, reads DGGITQSPKYLFRKEGQNVTLSCEQNLNHDAMYWYRQDPGQGLRLIYYSQIVNDFQKGDIAEGYSVSREKKESFPLTVTSAQKNPTAFYLCASRSGTGEANTEAFFGQGTRLTVV.

The genes are TRBV28 and TRBJ1-2, with D possibly being TRBD1 (5 bases). This CDR3 has 13 amino acids. Trimming removed 5 bases at V and 7 bases at J, with 14 bases between. Germline-derived CDR1 and CDR2 are MDHEN and SYDVKM. This CDR3 is CASSNFGTTGYTF. The CDR3 DNA is TGTGCCAGCAGTAATTTCGGGACTACTGGCTACACCTTC.

The genes are TRBV2 and TRBJ1-1; D is uncertain. V was cut by 8 bases and J by 2 bases, with 27 bases left in between. The CDR3 runs 18 residues. Germline V lookup: CDR1 SNHLY, CDR2 FYNNEI. The CDR3 loop is CASSRFPGRERKNTEAFF. The CDR3 DNA reads as TGTGCCAGCTCGCGCTTCCCCGGTAGGGAGAGAAAAAACACTGAAGCTTTCTTT.

The chain employs TRBV5-6 and TRBJ2-3; D is ambiguous. V lost 4 bases and J lost 0, with 15 bases in between. Looked up from germline, CDR1 is SGHDT and CDR2 is YYEEEE. The CDR3 is 16 amino acids. In DNA, the CDR3 is TGTGCCAGCAGCGACGGTTCTGCGGCCAGCACAGATACGCAGTATTTT. It codes for CASSDGSAASTDTQYF.

The chain carries TRBV4-1 and TRBJ1-1; D is unclear. Trimming cost V 0 bases and J 1 base, with 12 bases left between them. This CDR3 has 16 residues. The V gene's germline CDR1 is MGHRA and CDR2 YSYEKL. Written as DNA, the CDR3 is TGCGCCAGCAGCCAAGACATTCCCCACGGGAACACTGAAGCTTTCTTT. Encoded protein: CASSQDIPHGNTEAFF.

The V and J genes are TRBV6-5 and TRBJ1-4; 7 bases are a match to TRBD1. The CDR3 is made up of 14 amino acids. With V trimmed by 10 bases and J by 5 bases, 10 bases remained unmatched. The germline gives CDR1 MNHEY, CDR2 SVGAGI. Here the CDR3 reads CATATGASNEKLFF. CDR3 in DNA: TGTGCCACCGCAACAGGGGCCTCCAATGAAAAACTGTTTTTT.

The sample holds a few counts of this clone. The rearrangement joins TRBV6-5 to TRBJ2-1; TRBD1 matches at 9 bases. The germline gives CDR1 MNHEY, CDR2 SVGAGI. This CDR3 has 14 amino acids. V gave up 0 bases and J gave up 6 bases; unmatched junction bases: 0. The CDR3 protein is CASSYSTGGNEQFF. CDR3 in DNA: TGTGCCAGCAGTTACTCGACAGGGGGCAATGAGCAGTTCTTC.

The J gene is TRBJ2-1, the V gene TRBV28; D is ambiguous. Germline V gene lookup returns CDR1 MDHEN and CDR2 SYDVKM. Trimming stripped 4 bases from V and 5 bases from J, with 18 bases between. The CDR3 runs to 16 residues. This CDR3 reads CASSSPRKMVHNEQFF. The DNA for the CDR3 is TGTGCCAGCAGTTCCCCGAGGAAGATGGTTCACAATGAGCAGTTCTTC. The full variable domain, rest sourced from reference TRBV28 and TRBJ2-1, is DVKVTQSSRYLVKRTGEKVFLECVQDMDHENMFWYRQDPGLGLRLIYFSYDVKMKEKGDIPEGYSVSREKKERFSLILESASTNQTSMYLCASSSPRKMVHNEQFFGPGTRLTVL.

This chain connects TRBV16 to TRBJ1-2, with D possibly TRBD1 on 5 matching bases. Germline values: CDR1 KGHSY, CDR2 FQNENV. The CDR3 covers 13 residues. V lost 3 bases to trimming and J lost 4 bases, with 9 bases between them. CDR3 in DNA: TGTGCCAGCAGCCAGGGGCAGGCCTATGGCTACACCTTC. Translated, it gives CASSQGQAYGYTF.

The V gene is TRBV19, the J gene TRBJ1-4; D remains unclear. This CDR3 has 14 residues. In germline, CDR1 is LNHDA, CDR2 SQIVND (reference sequence). Trimming left V 5 bases short and J 8 bases short, with 15 bases between. The CDR3 loop is CASSSPPPGEKLFF. The CDR3, as DNA: TGTGCCAGTAGTTCCCCCCCTCCAGGAGAAAAACTGTTTTTT.